The T cell receptor (beta chain) described here comes from a study of cytomegalovirus exposure and HLA in healthy donors. Germline V gene data show CDR1 as LNHDA and CDR2 as SQIVND (reference sequence). Between the trimmed V and J ends, which lost 5 bases and 5 bases, there was a span of 18 bases. There are 15 residues in the CDR3. 13 Jbeta primers and 60 Vbeta primers were used for the PCR. Sequencing used immunoSEQ multiplex PCR; TCRdb keeps in-frame clones, though not all of them. The table lists about 110,000 clones, about two thirds of them singletons, with less than 3.5% in the top ten. The specimen sequenced was PBMCs. The chain combines TRBV19 with TRBJ1-2; D is possibly TRBD1 (6 bases). This clonotype originated in a female donor in good health and CMV-seronegative. The CDR3 protein is CASSLGAKIGYGYTF. In nucleotides, the CDR3 is TGTGCCAGTAGTCTGGGGGCAAAAATTGGGTATGGCTACACCTTC.